The sequence of this T cell receptor (beta chain) was determined in a study of identical twins. This clonotype was seen a handful of times. Its matching antigen is unknown. Germline loops: CDR1 LNHDA, CDR2 SQIVND (reference sequence). V trimming: 1 base; J trimming: 4 bases; junction bases outside the gene matches: 7. The CDR3 loop spans 16 amino acids. Through template switching, a universal primer site was introduced, and the cDNA contained unique molecular identifiers. TCRdb processed the 5' RACE reads anew with MiXCR; each CDR3 protein has one entry. Of 450,000 or so distinct CDR3 sequences in the sample, 12% to 15% are singletons; the top ten hold roughly 0.5%. Study observations and caveats: Without tracking the same donors, conclusions rested on cross-sectional statistical analysis. Fewer insertions were carried by abundant cord blood beta clonotypes, but none was seen in memory repertoires.

In addition, the sample was reused for a study of yellow fever vaccine responses in identical twins.

Material for sequencing was CD4+ T cells sorted from blood. J is TRBJ2-1 and V is TRBV19, with 7 bases aligning to TRBD1. This receptor was identified in a young woman in good health. CDR3 in DNA: TGTGCCAGTAGTATAGGCGGGCAGGGGGTTTACAATGAGCAGTTCTTC. It yields the protein CASSIGGQGVYNEQFF.